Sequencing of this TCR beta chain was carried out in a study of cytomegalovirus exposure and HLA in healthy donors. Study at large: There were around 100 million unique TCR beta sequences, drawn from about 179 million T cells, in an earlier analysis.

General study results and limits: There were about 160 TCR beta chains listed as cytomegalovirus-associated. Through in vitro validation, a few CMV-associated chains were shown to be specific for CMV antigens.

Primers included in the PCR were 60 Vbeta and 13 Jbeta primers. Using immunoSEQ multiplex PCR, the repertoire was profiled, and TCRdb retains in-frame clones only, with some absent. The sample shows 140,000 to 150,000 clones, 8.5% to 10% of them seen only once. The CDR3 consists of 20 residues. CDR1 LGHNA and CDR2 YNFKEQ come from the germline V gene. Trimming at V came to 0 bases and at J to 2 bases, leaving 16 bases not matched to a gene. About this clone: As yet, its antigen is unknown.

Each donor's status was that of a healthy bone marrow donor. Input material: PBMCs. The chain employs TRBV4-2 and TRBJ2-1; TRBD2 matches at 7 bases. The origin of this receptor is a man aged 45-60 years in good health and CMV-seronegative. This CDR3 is CASSQDRPAGTPAAYNEQFF. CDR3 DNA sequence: TGTGCCAGCAGCCAAGATCGGCCAGCGGGAACCCCTGCAGCCTACAATGAGCAGTTCTTC.